The 12 T cell receptor beta chains below were found in one sample sequenced in a study of blood T cells in healthy people across ages. Through a sample-barcoded 5' primer and a J-beta primer mix, a second PCR was run for roughly 7 to 12 cycles. TCRdb used MiXCR to reprocess the 5' RACE reads, holding one entry per CDR3 protein. The table has 750,000 to 950,000 distinct CDR3 sequences, about 53% seen once. Specimen: blood. The receptors stem from a man older than 75 in good health.

Turning to this clonotype: A much bigger clone sits one base away, suggesting this may be a read error. This chain connects TRBV2 to TRBJ2-7; 8 bases fit TRBD1. The J call may be mistaken, given a closer DNA end match to TRBJ2-5. Looked up from germline, CDR1 is SNHLY and CDR2 is FYNNEI. The CDR3 is made up of 14 amino acids. Written as DNA, the CDR3 is TGTGCCAGCAGTGCGGAGGCAGGGGGCGGGACCCAGTACTTC. It is translated as CASSAEAGGGTQYF.

This chain joins TRBV3-1 and TRBJ1-4; 7 bases are a match to TRBD1. Germline CDR1 is LGHDT and CDR2 is YNNKEL (reference sequence). The CDR3 has 15 amino acids. The ends lost 2 bases at V and 4 bases at J; junction bases unmatched: 4. Here the CDR3 DNA reads TGTGCCAGCAGCCAAAGACAGGGCTATAATGAAAAACTGTTTTTT. This translates into CASSQRQGYNEKLFF. The whole variable domain, filled in from reference TRBV3-1 and TRBJ1-4, reads DTAVSQTPKYLVTQMGNDKSIKCEQNLGHDTMYWYKQDSKKFLKIMFSYNNKELIINETVPNRFSPKSPDKAHLNLHINSLELGDSAVYFCASSQRQGYNEKLFFGSGTQLSVL.

The chain joins TRBV20-1 to TRBJ2-4; TRBD2 matches 10 bases. The V gene end was trimmed by 8 bases and the J gene end by 4 bases; junction bases not matched to a gene: 5. The CDR3 extends over 13 amino acids. Germline V lookup: CDR1 DFQATT, CDR2 SNEGSKA (reference sequence). The CDR3, as DNA: TGCAGTACTGGACTAGCGGTTAAAAACATTCAGTACTTC. Translating gives CSTGLAVKNIQYF.

V and J are TRBV18 and TRBJ2-7; no firm D call. The J call is uncertain, as TRBJ2-5 better fits the DNA end. The germline V gene encodes CDR1 KGHSH and CDR2 LQKENI. The CDR3 extends over 12 amino acids. The CDR3 DNA is TGTGCCAGCTCACCACGGATAGAGACCCAGTACTTC. Translating gives CASSPRIETQYF.

This chain connects TRBV2 to TRBJ2-3; D is possibly TRBD1 (5 bases). The V gene's germline CDR1 is SNHLY and CDR2 FYNNEI. The V end lost 7 bases, the J end lost 1 base, and 9 bases lay between the germline ends. The CDR3 is 13 residues long. CDR3 coding DNA: TGTGCCAGCACAAGGGGCGGCACAGATACGCAGTATTTT. Its protein product is CASTRGGTDTQYF.

V and J are TRBV12-3 or TRBV12-4 and TRBJ2-4; perhaps TRBD2 as D (6 bases). The J call is in doubt because the DNA end fits TRBJ2-7 better. The CDR3 spans 20 residues. The CDR3 loop reads CASRRPARSSGPLTWSEQYF. Here the CDR3 DNA reads TGTGCCAGCAGACGACCAGCTAGGTCGAGCGGGCCGCTTACCTGGAGCGAGCAGTACTTC.

This clonotype was observed a handful of times. This chain links TRBV20-1 with TRBJ2-4; 11 bases align to TRBD2. V lost 2 bases and J lost 8; bases outside the gene matches: 8. The germline V gene has CDR1 DFQATT and CDR2 SNEGSKA (reference sequence). The CDR3 covers 15 residues. The CDR3 region is CSARQLAGVGDIQYF. The CDR3 region has the DNA TGCAGTGCTAGACAACTAGCGGGAGTGGGGGACATTCAGTACTTC.

This clonotype has only a few counts. The rearrangement uses TRBV29-1 and TRBJ2-1; D remains unclear. CDR3 length: 9 amino acids. Germline CDR1 is SQVTM and CDR2 is ANQGSEA. The V and J ends lost 4 bases and 7 bases respectively, with 2 bases between them. The CDR3: CSVANEQFF. As DNA, the CDR3 is TGCAGCGTTGCTAATGAGCAGTTCTTC.

The chain has TRBV24-1 and TRBJ2-7; weak D call: TRBD1 (6 bases). Germline V gene sequence: CDR1 KGHDR, CDR2 SFDVKD. CDR3 length equals 12 residues. V was pared by 12 bases and J by 0 bases, with 11 bases between. Here the CDR3 DNA reads TGTGCCGCCACACAGGGCTCCTACGAGCAGTACTTC. Translating it yields CAATQGSYEQYF.

The CDR3 spells CASSPRPTSQTYEQYF. DNA for the CDR3: TGTGCCAGCTCACCCAGGCCAACTAGTCAAACCTACGAGCAGTACTTC. The gene calls are TRBV18 and TRBJ2-7; perhaps TRBD2 as D (5 bases). Germline V CDR1 and CDR2: KGHSH, LQKENI. The CDR3 is 16 residues long. V gave up 3 bases and J gave up 2 bases, with 17 bases separating them.

The chain recombines TRBV7-2 with TRBJ2-1; tentatively, D is TRBD2 (6 bases). Trimming stripped 5 bases from V and 9 bases from J, with 14 bases between. The CDR3 is 13 residues long. Per the germline V gene, CDR1 is SGHTA and CDR2 is FQGNSA. The CDR3 region is CASSVRGGSEQFF. The CDR3 coding sequence is TGTGCCAGCAGCGTCCGGGGAGGCAGTGAGCAGTTCTTC.

This clonotype was seen a handful of times. The chain joins TRBV20-1 to TRBJ2-5; D is tentatively TRBD1 or TRBD2 (6 bases each). V lost 6 bases and J 0 bases, leaving 11 bases between the germline ends. CDR1 DFQATT and CDR2 SNEGSKA come from the germline V gene (reference sequence). This CDR3 comprises 13 residues. The CDR3 protein is CSARRGYQETQYF. CDR3 DNA: TGCAGTGCGCGGAGGGGGTACCAAGAGACCCAGTACTTC.